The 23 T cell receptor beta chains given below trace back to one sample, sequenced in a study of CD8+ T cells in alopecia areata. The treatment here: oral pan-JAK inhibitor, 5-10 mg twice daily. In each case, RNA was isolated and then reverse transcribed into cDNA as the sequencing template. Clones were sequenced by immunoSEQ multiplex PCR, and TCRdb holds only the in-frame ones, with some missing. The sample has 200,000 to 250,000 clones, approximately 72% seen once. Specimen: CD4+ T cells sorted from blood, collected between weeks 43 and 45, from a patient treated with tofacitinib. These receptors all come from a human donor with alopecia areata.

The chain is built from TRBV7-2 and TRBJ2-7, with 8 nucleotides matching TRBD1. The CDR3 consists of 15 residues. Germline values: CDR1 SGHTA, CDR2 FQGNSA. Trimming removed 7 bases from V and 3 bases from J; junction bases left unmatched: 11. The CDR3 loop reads CASTLLQGAYYEQYF. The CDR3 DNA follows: TGTGCCAGCACCCTACTCCAGGGGGCATACTACGAGCAGTACTTC.

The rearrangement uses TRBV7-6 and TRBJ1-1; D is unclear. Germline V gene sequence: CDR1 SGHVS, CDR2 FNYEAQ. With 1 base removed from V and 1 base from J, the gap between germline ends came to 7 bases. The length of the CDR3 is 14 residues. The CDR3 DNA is TGTGCCAGCAGCTTAGATGGAGGGAACACTGAAGCTTTCTTT. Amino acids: CASSLDGGNTEAFF.

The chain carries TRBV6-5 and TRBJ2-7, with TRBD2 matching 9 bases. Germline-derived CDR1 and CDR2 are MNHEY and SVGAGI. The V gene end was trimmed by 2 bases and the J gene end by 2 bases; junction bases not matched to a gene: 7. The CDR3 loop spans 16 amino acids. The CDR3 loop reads CASSYLSGGSPYEQYF. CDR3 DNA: TGTGCCAGCAGTTACCTTAGCGGGGGTTCCCCCTACGAGCAGTACTTC.

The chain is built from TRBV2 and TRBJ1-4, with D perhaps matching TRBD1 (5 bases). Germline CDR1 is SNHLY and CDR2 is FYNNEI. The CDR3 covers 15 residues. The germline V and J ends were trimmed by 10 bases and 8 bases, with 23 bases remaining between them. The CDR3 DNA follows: TGTGCCACCGGAAAATTATCGGGACTAGTGGAAAAACTGTTTTTT. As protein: CATGKLSGLVEKLFF.

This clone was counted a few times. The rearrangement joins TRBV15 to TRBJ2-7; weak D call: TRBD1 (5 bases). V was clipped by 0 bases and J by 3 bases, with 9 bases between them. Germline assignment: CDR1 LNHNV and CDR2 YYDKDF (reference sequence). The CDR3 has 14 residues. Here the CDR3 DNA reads TGTGCCACCAGCAGAGACAGGGTCGACTACGAGCAGTACTTC. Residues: CATSRDRVDYEQYF.

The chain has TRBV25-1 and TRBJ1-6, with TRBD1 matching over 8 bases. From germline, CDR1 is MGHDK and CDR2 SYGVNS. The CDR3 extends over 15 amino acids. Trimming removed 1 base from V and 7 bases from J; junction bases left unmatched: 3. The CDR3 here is CASSESTGGNSPLHF. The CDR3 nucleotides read TGTGCCAGCAGTGAATCAACAGGGGGAAATTCACCCCTCCACTTT.

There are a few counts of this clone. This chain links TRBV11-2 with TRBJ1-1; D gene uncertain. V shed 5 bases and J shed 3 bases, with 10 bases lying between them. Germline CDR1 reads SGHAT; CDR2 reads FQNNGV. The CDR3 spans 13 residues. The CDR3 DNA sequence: TGTGCCAGCAGCCTGGAAAGGGACACTGAAGCTTTCTTT. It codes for CASSLERDTEAFF.

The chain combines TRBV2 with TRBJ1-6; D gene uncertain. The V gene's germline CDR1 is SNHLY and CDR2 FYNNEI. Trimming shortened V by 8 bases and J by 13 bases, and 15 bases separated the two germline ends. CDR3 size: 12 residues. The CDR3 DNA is TGTGCCAGCGGCGCCGTTAGTCTTCCCCTCCACTTT. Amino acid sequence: CASGAVSLPLHF.

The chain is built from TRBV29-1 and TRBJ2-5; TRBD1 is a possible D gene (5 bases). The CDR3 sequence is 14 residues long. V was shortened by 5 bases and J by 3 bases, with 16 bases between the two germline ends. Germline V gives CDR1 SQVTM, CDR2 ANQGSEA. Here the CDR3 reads CSVPDRFTKETQYF. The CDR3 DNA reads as TGCAGCGTTCCTGACAGATTTACTAAAGAGACCCAGTACTTC.

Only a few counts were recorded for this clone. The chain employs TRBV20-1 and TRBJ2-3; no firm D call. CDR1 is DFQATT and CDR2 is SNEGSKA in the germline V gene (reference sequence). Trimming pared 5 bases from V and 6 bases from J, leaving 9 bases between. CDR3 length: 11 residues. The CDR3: CSAPQSDTQYF. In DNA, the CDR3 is TGCAGTGCTCCCCAATCGGATACGCAGTATTTT.

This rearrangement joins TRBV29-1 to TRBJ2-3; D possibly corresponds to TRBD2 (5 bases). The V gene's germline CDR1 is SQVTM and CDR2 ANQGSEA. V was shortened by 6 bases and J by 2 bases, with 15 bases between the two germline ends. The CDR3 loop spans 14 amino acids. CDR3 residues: CSVKAGLSTDTQYF. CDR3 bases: TGCAGCGTCAAGGCGGGCCTATCCACAGATACGCAGTATTTT.

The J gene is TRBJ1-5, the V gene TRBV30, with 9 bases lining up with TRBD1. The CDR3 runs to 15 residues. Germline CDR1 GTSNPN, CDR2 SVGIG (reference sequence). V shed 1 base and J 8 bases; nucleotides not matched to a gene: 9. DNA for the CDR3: TGTGCCTGGAGTGCCCTCGGACAGGGGTCGGAGCCCCAGCATTTT. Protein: CAWSALGQGSEPQHF.

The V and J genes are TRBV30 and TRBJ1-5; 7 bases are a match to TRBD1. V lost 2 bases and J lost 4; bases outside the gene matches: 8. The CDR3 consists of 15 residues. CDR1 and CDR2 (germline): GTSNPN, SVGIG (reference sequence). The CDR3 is CAWSPGTDPNQPQHF. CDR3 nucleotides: TGTGCCTGGAGTCCCGGGACAGACCCAAATCAGCCCCAGCATTTT.

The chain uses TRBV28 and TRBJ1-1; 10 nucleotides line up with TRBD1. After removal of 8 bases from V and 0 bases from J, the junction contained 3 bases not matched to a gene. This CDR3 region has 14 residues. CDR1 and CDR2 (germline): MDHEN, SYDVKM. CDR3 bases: TGTGCCAGCGGAGACAGGGGGCTGAACACTGAAGCTTTCTTT. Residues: CASGDRGLNTEAFF.

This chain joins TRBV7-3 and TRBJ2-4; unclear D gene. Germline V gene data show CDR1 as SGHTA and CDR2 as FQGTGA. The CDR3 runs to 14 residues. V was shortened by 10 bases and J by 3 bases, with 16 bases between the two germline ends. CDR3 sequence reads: CATRPFIVKNIQYF. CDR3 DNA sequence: TGTGCCACCAGGCCGTTCATTGTCAAAAACATTCAGTACTTC.

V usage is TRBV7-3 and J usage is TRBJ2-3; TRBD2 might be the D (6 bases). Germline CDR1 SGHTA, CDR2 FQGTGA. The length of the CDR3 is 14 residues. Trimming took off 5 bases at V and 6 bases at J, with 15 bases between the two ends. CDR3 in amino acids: CASSKGGLADTQYF. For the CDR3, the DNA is TGTGCCAGCAGCAAAGGAGGGCTAGCCGATACGCAGTATTTT.

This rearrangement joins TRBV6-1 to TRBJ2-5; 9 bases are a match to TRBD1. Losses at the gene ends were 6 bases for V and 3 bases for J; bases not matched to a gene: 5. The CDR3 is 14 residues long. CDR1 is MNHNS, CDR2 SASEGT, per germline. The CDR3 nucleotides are TGTGCCAGCAGGGACAGGGGAAGAGAAGAGACCCAGTACTTC. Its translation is CASRDRGREETQYF.

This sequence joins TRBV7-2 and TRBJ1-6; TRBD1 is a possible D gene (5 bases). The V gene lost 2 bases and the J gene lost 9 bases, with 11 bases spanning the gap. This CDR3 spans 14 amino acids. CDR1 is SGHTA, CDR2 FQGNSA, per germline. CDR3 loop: CASSLIRVSSPLHF. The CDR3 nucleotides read TGTGCCAGCAGCTTAATCAGGGTTAGTTCACCCCTCCACTTT.

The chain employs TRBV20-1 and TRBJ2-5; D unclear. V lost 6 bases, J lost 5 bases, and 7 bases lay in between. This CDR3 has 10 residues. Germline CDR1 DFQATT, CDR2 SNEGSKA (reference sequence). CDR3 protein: CSAKVETQYF. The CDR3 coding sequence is TGCAGTGCCAAAGTGGAGACCCAGTACTTC.

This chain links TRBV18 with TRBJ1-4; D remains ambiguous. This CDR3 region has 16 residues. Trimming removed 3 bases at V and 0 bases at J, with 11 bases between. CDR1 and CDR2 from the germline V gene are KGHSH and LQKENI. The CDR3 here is CASSPAELATNEKLFF. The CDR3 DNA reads TGTGCCAGCTCACCGGCCGAATTAGCAACTAATGAAAAACTGTTTTTT.

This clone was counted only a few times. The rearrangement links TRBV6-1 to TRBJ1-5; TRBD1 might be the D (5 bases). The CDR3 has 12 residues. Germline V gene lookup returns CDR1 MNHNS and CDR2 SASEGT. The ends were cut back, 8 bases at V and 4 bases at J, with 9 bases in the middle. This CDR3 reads CASGGGNQPQHF. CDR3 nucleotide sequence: TGTGCCAGCGGCGGGGGAAATCAGCCCCAGCATTTT.

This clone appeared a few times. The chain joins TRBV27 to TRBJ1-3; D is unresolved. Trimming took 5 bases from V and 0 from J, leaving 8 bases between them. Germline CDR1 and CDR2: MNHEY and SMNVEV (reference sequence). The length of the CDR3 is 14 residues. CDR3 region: CASSGESSGNTIYF. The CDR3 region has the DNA TGTGCCAGCAGTGGGGAGAGCTCTGGAAACACCATATATTTT.

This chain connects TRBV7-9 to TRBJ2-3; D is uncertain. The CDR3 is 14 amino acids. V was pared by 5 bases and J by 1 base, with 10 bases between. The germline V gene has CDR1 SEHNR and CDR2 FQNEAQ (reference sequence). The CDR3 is CASSPRARTDTQYF. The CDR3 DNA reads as TGTGCCAGCAGCCCACGGGCCCGCACAGATACGCAGTATTTT. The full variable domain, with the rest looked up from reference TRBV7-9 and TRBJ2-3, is DTGVSQNPRHKITKRGQNVTFRCDPISEHNRLYWYRQTLGQGPEFLTYFQNEAQLEKSRLLSDRFSAERPKGSFSTLEIQRTEQGDSAMYLCASSPRARTDTQYFGPGTRLTVL.